Listed below are T cell receptor beta chains from one sample, sequenced in a study of shared clonotypes between healthy human individuals. Using immunoSEQ multiplex PCR, the repertoire was profiled, and TCRdb retains in-frame clones only, with some absent. The table lists roughly 1.5 million clones, 98% of them singletons. The sample was naive CD4+ T cells sorted from blood. All receptors come from a man aged 30-40 years in good health. CDR3s include the opening cysteine and the closing phenylalanine or tryptophan. The D gene is left open where the match is weak. Clone sizes are given selectively: once, few, many, or a class where the clone is expanded.

clone size	V gene	CDR3 length	J gene	D gene	CDR3 protein	CDR3 DNA
-	TRBV30	15	TRBJ2-7	-	CAWGGGRQGPYEQYF	TGTGCCTGGGGGGGCGGTAGGCAGGGCCCCTACGAGCAGTACTTC
-	TRBV7-8	13	TRBJ2-5	-	CASSSNLRETQYF	TGTGCCAGCAGCTCGAACTTGAGGGAGACCCAGTACTTC
-	TRBV11-2	16	TRBJ2-6	TRBD2	CASLRLAGAGANVLTF	TGTGCCAGCTTGCGGCTAGCGGGAGCTGGGGCCAACGTCCTGACTTTC
-	TRBV5-1	15	TRBJ2-7	-	CASSSGGGRAYEQYF	TGCGCCAGCAGCAGCGGAGGGGGTCGGGCCTACGAGCAGTACTTC
-	TRBV28	13	TRBJ2-1	-	CASSWTPYNEQFF	TGTGCCAGCAGTTGGACTCCCTACAATGAGCAGTTCTTC
once	TRBV25-1	13	TRBJ2-7	TRBD2	CATPAGGGYEQYF	TGTGCCACCCCAGCGGGGGGGGGCTACGAGCAGTACTTC
-	TRBV2	13	TRBJ2-2	-	CASHLMAAGELFF	TGTGCCTCCCACCTTATGGCGGCCGGGGAGCTGTTTTTT
-	TRBV1	12	TRBJ1-2	-	CTSSQDGSGYTF	TGCACCAGCAGCCAAGATGGAAGTGGCTACACCTTC
-	TRBV18	13	TRBJ2-1	-	CASSLQGADEQFF	TGTGCCAGCTCGCTACAGGGTGCAGATGAGCAGTTCTTC
-	TRBV7-2	15	TRBJ2-6	TRBD1	CASSQQGTGANVLTF	TGTGCCAGCAGTCAACAGGGGACTGGGGCCAACGTCCTGACTTTC
-	TRBV29-1	11	TRBJ1-3	-	CSAADPGTIYF	TGCAGCGCCGCTGACCCCGGCACCATATATTTT
-	TRBV6-5	14	TRBJ1-1	TRBD1	CASSSVTGGTEAFF	TGTGCCAGCAGTTCCGTCACAGGGGGCACTGAAGCTTTCTTT
-	TRBV18	17	TRBJ2-3	-	CASSRDIQQFSTDTQYF	TGTGCCAGCTCACGGGACATACAACAATTTAGCACAGATACGCAGTATTTT
-	TRBV2	14	TRBJ1-2	-	CASSDQGMNYGYTF	TGTGCCAGCAGTGATCAGGGGATGAACTATGGCTACACCTTC
-	TRBV6-1	13	TRBJ1-4	-	CASSKLAGEKLFF	TGTGCCAGCAGTAAACTAGCCGGCGAAAAACTGTTTTTT
-	TRBV29-1	14	TRBJ1-2	TRBD1	CSVAGVRTGQDYTF	TGCAGCGTTGCGGGGGTGAGGACAGGGCAGGACTACACCTTC
-	TRBV6-6	16	TRBJ2-7	TRBD2	CASKLADLWGTYEQYF	TGTGCCAGCAAACTAGCGGACCTCTGGGGTACCTACGAGCAGTACTTC
-	TRBV5-1	14	TRBJ1-3	TRBD1	CASRRDRAGNTIYF	TGCGCCAGCAGACGGGACAGGGCTGGAAACACCATATATTTT
-	TRBV5-6	16	TRBJ2-5	TRBD2	CASSFYGAGLGETQYF	TGTGCCAGCAGCTTTTACGGAGCGGGATTGGGGGAGACCCAGTACTTC
-	TRBV18	14	TRBJ2-7	-	CASSPGTQTYEQYF	TGTGCCAGCTCACCAGGGACCCAAACCTACGAGCAGTACTTC
-	TRBV29-1	13	TRBJ2-1	TRBD1	CSVGGQGAYEQFF	TGCAGCGTTGGTGGACAGGGGGCGTATGAGCAGTTCTTC
-	TRBV2	13	TRBJ1-4	TRBD1	CASSVNRGEKLFF	TGTGCCAGCAGTGTCAACAGGGGGGAAAAACTGTTTTTT
once	TRBV4-1	17	TRBJ1-3	TRBD1	CASSLGTVSYSGNTIYF	TGCGCCAGCAGCCTAGGGACAGTCTCTTACTCTGGAAACACCATATATTTT
once	TRBV18	15	TRBJ2-7	TRBD1	CASSPRRTGSYEQYF	TGTGCCAGCTCACCAAGGAGGACAGGCTCCTACGAGCAGTACTTC
-	TRBV18	16	TRBJ2-5	TRBD2	CASSLTSGSYQETQYF	TGTGCCAGCTCACTTACTAGCGGGAGTTACCAAGAGACCCAGTACTTC
-	TRBV30	14	TRBJ2-5	-	CAWSGGLSQETQYF	TGTGCCTGGAGTGGAGGACTAAGCCAAGAGACCCAGTACTTC
-	TRBV9	15	TRBJ2-7	TRBD1	CASSVGAGGLNEQYF	TGTGCCAGCAGCGTGGGGGCAGGGGGCTTGAACGAGCAGTACTTC
-	TRBV29-1	12	TRBJ1-2	TRBD1	CSVSTGGDGYTF	TGCAGCGTGTCAACAGGGGGTGATGGCTACACCTTC
-	TRBV5-5	12	TRBJ2-7	-	CASSLTAYEQYF	TGTGCCAGCAGCTTGACCGCCTACGAGCAGTACTTC
-	TRBV28	15	TRBJ2-3	-	CASSRDWKSTDTQYF	TGTGCCAGCAGCCGGGACTGGAAAAGCACAGATACGCAGTATTTT
-	TRBV15	13	TRBJ1-1	-	CATSRDPNTEAFF	TGTGCCACCAGCAGAGACCCGAACACTGAAGCTTTCTTT
-	TRBV5-1	16	TRBJ2-7	-	CASSWDPRDPPYEQYF	TGCGCCAGCAGCTGGGATCCTCGGGACCCCCCCTACGAGCAGTACTTC
-	TRBV19	15	TRBJ1-2	TRBD1	CASSTPRQGVYGYTF	TGTGCCAGTAGTACGCCACGACAGGGGGTCTATGGCTACACCTTC
-	TRBV19	16	TRBJ2-7	-	CASSIDPRDLSYEQYF	TGTGCCAGTAGTATAGATCCTCGGGACCTCTCCTACGAGCAGTACTTC
-	TRBV28	15	TRBJ1-3	TRBD1	CASSSPTGSRNTIYF	TGTGCCAGCAGTTCCCCGACAGGGAGTAGAAACACCATATATTTT
-	TRBV5-6	16	TRBJ1-4	-	CASCVVGEATNEKLFF	TGTGCCAGCTGCGTGGTGGGCGAAGCAACTAATGAAAAACTGTTTTTT
-	TRBV18	13	TRBJ1-1	-	CASSPDGGFEAFF	TGTGCCAGCTCACCGGACGGGGGCTTCGAAGCTTTCTTT
-	TRBV18	15	TRBJ2-7	TRBD1	CASSPPGQGAYEQYF	TGTGCCAGCTCACCACCGGGACAGGGTGCCTACGAGCAGTACTTC
-	TRBV27	19	TRBJ2-7	TRBD2	CASSPAWAGGDASSYEQYF	TGTGCCAGCAGTCCAGCTTGGGCGGGGGGGGACGCGAGCTCCTACGAGCAGTACTTC
-	TRBV6-1	12	TRBJ1-5	TRBD1	CASSTGGQPQHF	TGTGCCAGCAGCACAGGGGGCCAGCCCCAGCATTTT
-	TRBV7-2	16	TRBJ2-1	TRBD1	CASSPHMGQGNNEQFF	TGTGCCAGCAGCCCACACATGGGACAGGGAAACAATGAGCAGTTCTTC